The rows below give T cell receptor beta chains drawn from one sample of a study of CD8 T cells in Susac syndrome. One entry per CDR3 protein results from TCRdb running MiXCR on the immunoSEQ multiplex PCR reads. The data contain some 200,000 distinct CDR3 sequences, approximately 90% of them singletons. Specimen: CD8+ T cells from PBMCs. The receptors come from a human donor with multiple sclerosis. Both conserved end residues are part of each CDR3. The D gene is left open where the match is weak. Only some rows state a clone size, as once, few, many or a class for expanded clones.

TGTGCCAGCACCGGGACAGGGGAGAACACCATATATTTT	CASTGTGENTIYF	TRBV12-3/TRBV12-4	NA	TRBJ1-3	TRBD1
TGTGCCAGCAGTCCTCAGGGGTACACCGGGGAGCTGTTTTTT	CASSPQGYTGELFF	TRBV6-2/TRBV6-3	NA	TRBJ2-2	NA
TGTGCCAGCAGCTTCACAGGAAGCACTGAAGCTTTCTTT	CASSFTGSTEAFF	TRBV7-9	NA	TRBJ1-1	NA
TGTGCCAGCAGTTTATCGTTACAGGGAAAAGGCTACACCTTC	CASSLSLQGKGYTF	TRBV27	NA	TRBJ1-2	NA
TGTGCCACCCCGAGCTCTAGAGGCACCGGGGAGCTGTTTTTT	CATPSSRGTGELFF	TRBV19	once	TRBJ2-2	NA
TGTGCCAGCAGCACGATCCAGGGGATTGGGACCGGGGAGCTGTTTTTT	CASSTIQGIGTGELFF	TRBV6-1	NA	TRBJ2-2	NA
TGTGCCAGTAGTATGACGTTGGGCAGCAACACTGAAGCTTTCTTT	CASSMTLGSNTEAFF	TRBV19	NA	TRBJ1-1	NA
TGTGCCAGCAGCCGAGAGGACAGAGGCGAGCAGTACTTC	CASSREDRGEQYF	TRBV7-9	NA	TRBJ2-7	NA
TGTGCCTCCTCCCCCTCCGGGAGCGGAGAGACCCAGTACTTC	CASSPSGSGETQYF	TRBV10-3	NA	TRBJ2-5	NA
TGTGCCAGCAATAGAGGGGCGAATGAGCAGTTCTTC	CASNRGANEQFF	TRBV12-3/TRBV12-4	NA	TRBJ2-1	NA
TGTGCCAGCAGCCCACTAGCGGGCCGTACCTACGAGCAGTACTTC	CASSPLAGRTYEQYF	TRBV7-9	once	TRBJ2-7	TRBD2
TGTGCCAGCAGCGGAGATCGGGGATACGAGCAGTACTTC	CASSGDRGYEQYF	TRBV9	NA	TRBJ2-7	NA
TGTGCCAGCAGCGCGGGACTGCTCCAAGAGACCCAGTACTTC	CASSAGLLQETQYF	TRBV9	NA	TRBJ2-5	NA
TGTGCCATTTCCCCCCGGACTAGTAGAGATGAGCAGTTCTTC	CAISPRTSRDEQFF	TRBV6-5	NA	TRBJ2-1	TRBD2
TGTGCCAGCAGCTTAATCTCCGGGTCTAGCACAGATACGCAGTATTTT	CASSLISGSSTDTQYF	TRBV11-2	few	TRBJ2-3	NA
TGTGCCAGCAGTGTCCTCCTGATAGGACAGGGGAGCAACTATGGCTACACCTTC	CASSVLLIGQGSNYGYTF	TRBV2	NA	TRBJ1-2	TRBD1
TGCAGCGTTGAGCTGTTTCGGGAGGGCTCCTACAATGAGCAGTTCTTC	CSVELFREGSYNEQFF	TRBV29-1	NA	TRBJ2-1	TRBD2
TGTGCCAGCAGTCCTGGACAGGGAGAGGCTGAAGCTTTCTTT	CASSPGQGEAEAFF	TRBV12-3/TRBV12-4	NA	TRBJ1-1	TRBD1
TGTGCCAGCAGTTTCGGTAGAGATCAGCCCCAGCATTTT	CASSFGRDQPQHF	TRBV12-3/TRBV12-4	NA	TRBJ1-5	NA
TGTGCCAGCAGCGCTCAAGAGGGACTAGCGATGAATGAGCAGTTCTTC	CASSAQEGLAMNEQFF	TRBV9	NA	TRBJ2-1	TRBD2
TGTGCCAGCAGCTTAGATGCCCTTTCCCCCAATGAGCAGTTCTTC	CASSLDALSPNEQFF	TRBV7-8	NA	TRBJ2-1	NA
TGTGCCTGGACCCTAGGGGGCGAGCAGTACTTC	CAWTLGGEQYF	TRBV30	NA	TRBJ2-7	NA
TGTGCCAGCAGCCCTGGACAGGGGGCGGGATACGAGCAGTACTTC	CASSPGQGAGYEQYF	TRBV7-6	NA	TRBJ2-7	TRBD1
TGTGCCAGCAGCTTACCGCTTAGCGGGAGCTCCTACAATGAGCAGTTCTTC	CASSLPLSGSSYNEQFF	TRBV7-9	NA	TRBJ2-1	TRBD2
TGTGCCAGCAGCCCCTGGGAAGAGGGATGGAAAACCGGGGAGCTGTTTTTT	CASSPWEEGWKTGELFF	TRBV5-6	NA	TRBJ2-2	NA
TGTGCCAGCAGTCGCTCCGGGACTAGCGGGTCGAACACCGGGGAGCTGTTTTTT	CASSRSGTSGSNTGELFF	TRBV6-1	once	TRBJ2-2	TRBD2
TGTGCCTGGAGTGGACTTACATTGAACACCGGGGAGCTGTTTTTT	CAWSGLTLNTGELFF	TRBV30	once	TRBJ2-2	NA
TGTGCCAGCAGCTACGACACCAACGACGGGGTCGCTTTCTTT	CASSYDTNDGVAFF	TRBV27	once	TRBJ1-1	NA
TGTGCCAGCAGTGAGGGGGACATTTACGAGCAGTACTTC	CASSEGDIYEQYF	TRBV2	NA	TRBJ2-7	NA
TGTGCCAGCAGCCCAGGGATTGGAAGCTCCTACGAGCAGTACTTC	CASSPGIGSSYEQYF	TRBV5-6	once	TRBJ2-7	NA
TGTGCCAGCAGTTACCGAATCTCTAATCTGTCACGTGCCGGGGAGCTGTTTTTT	CASSYRISNLSRAGELFF	TRBV6-5	NA	TRBJ2-2	NA
TGTGCCAGCTCCGGGACAGGGGGCAATGAGCAGTTCTTC	CASSGTGGNEQFF	TRBV19	NA	TRBJ2-1	TRBD1
TGTGCCAGCAGCTTAGTTGCAAGCTCCTACGAGCAGTACTTC	CASSLVASSYEQYF	TRBV11-2	NA	TRBJ2-7	NA
TGTGCCAGCAGCGTAGTCCCGGATCTGAACACTGAAGCTTTCTTT	CASSVVPDLNTEAFF	TRBV9	NA	TRBJ1-1	NA
TGTGCCTGGAGTGTGGGCAGCTCTGGAAACACCATATATTTT	CAWSVGSSGNTIYF	TRBV30	NA	TRBJ1-3	NA
TGTGCCAGCAGCCAGGCCGGGACAGGCGACGAGCAGTACTTC	CASSQAGTGDEQYF	TRBV14	NA	TRBJ2-7	TRBD1
TGTGCCAGCAGCCCCCCGGACCGAAAATACGAGCAGTACTTC	CASSPPDRKYEQYF	TRBV6-6	NA	TRBJ2-7	NA
TGTGCCAGCAGCACTACCTGGGGGCCTGAGCAGTTCTTC	CASSTTWGPEQFF	TRBV5-6	once	TRBJ2-1	NA
TGTGCCAGCTCTGGCACGCCGGATGAAAAACTGTTTTTT	CASSGTPDEKLFF	TRBV7-9	NA	TRBJ1-4	NA
TGTGCCAGCAGCATGGTACAGGTTTTCTCCTACAATGAGCAGTTCTTC	CASSMVQVFSYNEQFF	TRBV7-9	NA	TRBJ2-1	NA
TGTGCCAGCACAACTGACAGCCATTACACCGGGGAGCTGTTTTTT	CASTTDSHYTGELFF	TRBV7-6	NA	TRBJ2-2	NA
TGTGCCAGCAGTTATCAGGGCCGAGGCACTGAAGCTTTCTTT	CASSYQGRGTEAFF	TRBV6-5	once	TRBJ1-1	NA
TGTGCCAGCAGCCAAGAGACAGTATACGAGCAGTACTTC	CASSQETVYEQYF	TRBV14	NA	TRBJ2-7	NA
TGCAGTGCTAGCCAGACCGGACTAGCGGGGGGCCGGGGATACGAGCAGTACTTC	CSASQTGLAGGRGYEQYF	TRBV20-1	NA	TRBJ2-7	TRBD2
TGTGCCACCAGTGACCTTCCGAGACGTGGGAACATTCAGTACTTC	CATSDLPRRGNIQYF	TRBV24-1	NA	TRBJ2-4	NA
TGTGCCAGCAGTTCGTCAGGGGATTTGGATGGCTACACCTTC	CASSSSGDLDGYTF	TRBV12-3/TRBV12-4	NA	TRBJ1-2	NA
TGCGCCAGCAGCCCAGAGGGGAGGCCTCAAGCTTTCTTT	CASSPEGRPQAFF	TRBV4-1	NA	TRBJ1-1	NA